This T cell receptor (beta chain) was obtained from a study of regulatory T cells in long-lasting Graves disease (dated by TCRdb to 2020 to 2022). About the investigation overall: In the newly diagnosed Graves' disease group, patients had been taking antithyroid drugs for less than 3 months. Persistent Graves' disease patients were compared with newly diagnosed Graves' disease patients by peripheral blood TCR sequencing and RNA sequencing. The study took place in China and was registered as a clinical trial. A total of around 33 samples were covered by TCR sequencing, comprising approximately 13 persistent and approximately 20 newly diagnosed Graves' disease patients.

This clonotype was detected many times. This clone's antigen is unknown. No base quality values were provided; no much bigger clone lies one nucleotide off. Library preparation employed multiplex PCR. The sequencer listed for this sample is Illumina HiSeq 4000. To build TCR beta libraries, CDR3 regions were amplified by Arm-PCR using iRepertoire HTBI primers. Gel purification was performed on PCR products prior to sequencing. The original pipeline was this. Across samples, around 62 TRBV and 12 to 15 TRBJ segments were identified and used for gene usage analysis of CDR3 amino acid clonotypes. COPE and FqMerger were used to merge the filtered high-quality paired reads into contigs. BLAST was used to align contigs to IMGT TRBV, TRBD and TRBJ reference genes, with CDR3 defined following IMGT. Clonotypes above 0.1% frequency were classified as highly expanded clones. Repertoire diversity was measured by Shannon entropy, and V-J evenness by the Gini coefficient. A clonotype found in more than one individual was treated as public. The public sequencing data were trimmed at Q25 with fastp and processed into clonotypes with MiXCR by TCRdb, which kept only in-frame beta chains. CDR3 protein sequences are deduplicated, and each keeps its most common genes and DNA. These V and J calls rely on TCRdb rather than the paper's analysis. The sample table shows approximately 400,000 distinct CDR3 sequences, and about 16% are seen once. Of the sample, 16% falls within the top ten clones.

The investigation overall reported the following: The study examined only peripheral blood because the primary lesion, thyroid tissue, could not be accessed. Preferential use of TRBV28, TRBJ1-2 and TRBJ2-5 was observed in persistent disease, whereas TRBV20-1 and TRBJ2-1 were favored in newly diagnosed disease. Only the TCR beta chain was sequenced and analyzed. Compared with newly diagnosed patients, patients with persistent Graves' disease had lower TCR Shannon entropy and fewer highly expanded clones, which suggests clonal expansion. The small sample size was acknowledged by the authors as a limitation that may reduce accuracy. Patients with persistent disease shared more public clonotypes (about 3,000) than newly diagnosed patients did (more than 900).

This specimen's time point label, interpreted: newly diagnosed GD, antithyroid drugs for less than 3 months. For both TCR sequencing and RNA sequencing, RNA was extracted from PBMCs in TRIzol. Graves' disease was diagnosed according to American Thyroid Association guidelines. The patients came from an endocrinology department in Xi'an, China. Each patient gave roughly 8.4 milliliters of peripheral blood, collected in an EDTA anticoagulant tube. Ficoll Paque Plus density gradient separation was used to isolate PBMCs, and no further T cell sorting was done. An Agilent 2100 Bioanalyzer and agarose gel were used to assess RNA quality, and a NanoDrop 2000 was used to measure RNA concentration. V ends up 3 bases short and J 0 bases short, with an unmatched junction base count of 4. Including the terminal cysteine and phenylalanine, the CDR3 comprises 16 residues. Only CDR3 DNA remains: 48 bases, in frame from the first base. CDR1 and CDR2 are read off the germline V gene (reference sequence) as LGHDT and YNNKEL.

This sample also appeared in a second study, on T cells in Graves' hyperthyroidism and ophthalmopathy. Per the second study: Stable Graves' hyperthyroidism was defined as no progression to ophthalmopathy during 18 months of follow-up. The hyperthyroidism patients were between 18 and 65 years old and newly diagnosed, with a disease duration of less than 2 months. Exclusion was applied to patients with uncontrolled infections, other autoimmune diseases, pregnancy or lactation. Diagnoses relied on clinical symptoms, serum thyroxine and TRAb, thyroid ultrasound and orbital computed tomography. The first round of RT-PCR for the TCR CDR3 was performed with the HTBI primer set and the Qiagen OneStep RT-PCR kit. Most expanded thyroid clonotypes (frequency above 0.001) were also detected in blood, a finding suggesting that blood repertoires may reflect thyroid immune responses. A model built on a 13 V-J signature distinguished ophthalmopathy from stable hyperthyroidism, reaching around 90% sensitivity and about 81% specificity in cross-validation and 80%/75% in testing. During validation, the model predicted progression to ophthalmopathy a median of approximately 6.5 months ahead of onset, with 70.59% sensitivity and 72% to 80% specificity. To identify TCR V-J signatures that set the groups apart, the researchers used a discovery cohort of 100 patients, made up of about 44 with Graves' ophthalmopathy and about 59 with stable Graves' hyperthyroidism. Whether ophthalmopathy could be predicted prospectively was tested in an independent validation cohort made up of approximately 19 hyperthyroidism patients plus 17 patients who later progressed to ophthalmopathy. The approximately 98 discovery patients were randomly divided into training and test sets at a 7:3 ratio. In addition, the study compared T-cell repertoires in thyroid tissue and in blood from roughly 6 Graves' hyperthyroidism patients. After blood sampling, hyperthyroidism patients were treated with methimazole at a starting dose of 30 mg daily, and ophthalmopathy patients were treated with high-dose intravenous methylprednisolone. Libraries were constructed in a second round of multiplex PCR, after which size selection and purification were carried out. Paired-end sequencing of the libraries was performed with 100 bp reads on an Illumina HiSeq2000. SOAPnuke was used to process the raw data, removing reads that contained adapters or uncalled bases, had a mean Phred below 15, or lacked an exact match to the constant primer or identifier. High-quality paired reads were merged using COPE v1.2.5, and each unique nucleotide sequence was defined as a clonotype. Clonotypes were aligned to IMGT TRBV, TRBD and TRBJ reference segments using MiTCR v1.1. Only V-J combinations with frequency above 0.0001, covering about 99% of repertoires, were analysed. The TCS score was defined as F50 (clonal expansion) divided by E x V (chaos), with BLOSUM62-based TCRdist calculated between CDR3 peptides within each V-J. Welch's t-statistics and random forest reduced roughly 530 V-J features to 13, which were used in a naive Bayes classifier (R e1071). No statistical method was used to fix the sample size in advance, and group allocation was not hidden from the investigators. According to the paper, TCR Vbeta CDR3 sequencing was carried out on about 140 peripheral blood samples, which came from fewer than 50 ophthalmopathy, around 75 hyperthyroidism and approximately 17 progressor patients.

The chain uses TRBV3-1 and TRBJ1-4; 7 middle bases align to TRBD1. The source was peripheral blood mononuclear cells (PBMCs), collected at new diagnosis, from a patient treated with antithyroid drugs. The source is a woman aged 25 to 39 with Graves disease. Donor details come from another sample of the same person, matched by shared clones. The CDR3 protein is CASSHSDRATNEKLFF. The DNA sequence is as follows: TGTGCCAGCAGCCATTCCGACAGGGCAACTAATGAAAAACTGTTTTTT.